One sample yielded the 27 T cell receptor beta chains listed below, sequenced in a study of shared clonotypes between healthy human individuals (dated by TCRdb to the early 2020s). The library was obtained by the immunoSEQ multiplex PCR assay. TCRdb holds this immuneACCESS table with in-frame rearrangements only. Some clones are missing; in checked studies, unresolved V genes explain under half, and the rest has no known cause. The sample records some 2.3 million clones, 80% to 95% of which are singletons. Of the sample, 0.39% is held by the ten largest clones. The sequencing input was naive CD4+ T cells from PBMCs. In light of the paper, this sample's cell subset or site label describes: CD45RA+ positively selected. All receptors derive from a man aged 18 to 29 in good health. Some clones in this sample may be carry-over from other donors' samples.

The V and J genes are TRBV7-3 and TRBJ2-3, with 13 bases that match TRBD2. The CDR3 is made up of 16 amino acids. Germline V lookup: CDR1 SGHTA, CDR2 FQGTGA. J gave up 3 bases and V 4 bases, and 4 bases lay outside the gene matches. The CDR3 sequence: CASSWGLAGITDTQYF. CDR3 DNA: TGTGCCAGCAGCTGGGGACTAGCGGGAATTACAGATACGCAGTATTTT.

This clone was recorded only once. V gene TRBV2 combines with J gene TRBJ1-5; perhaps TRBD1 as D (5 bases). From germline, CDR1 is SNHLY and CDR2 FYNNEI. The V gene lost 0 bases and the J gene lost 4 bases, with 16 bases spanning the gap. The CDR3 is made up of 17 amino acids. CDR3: CASSEARSTGRNQPQHF. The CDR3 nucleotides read TGTGCCAGCAGTGAAGCGAGATCCACAGGTCGGAATCAGCCCCAGCATTTT.

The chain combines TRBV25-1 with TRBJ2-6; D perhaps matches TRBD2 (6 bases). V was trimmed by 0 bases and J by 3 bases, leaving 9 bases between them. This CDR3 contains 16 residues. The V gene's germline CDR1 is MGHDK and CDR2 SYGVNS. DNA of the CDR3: TGTGCCAGCAGTGAATACCCCGGGAGTGGGGCCAACGTCCTGACTTTC. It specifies CASSEYPGSGANVLTF.

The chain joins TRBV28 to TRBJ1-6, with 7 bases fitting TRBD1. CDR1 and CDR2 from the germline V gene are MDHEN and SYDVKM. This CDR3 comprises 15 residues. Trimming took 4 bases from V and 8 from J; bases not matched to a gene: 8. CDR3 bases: TGTGCCAGCAGTTCGGGACAGCCAGGGGATTCACCCCTCCACTTT. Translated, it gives CASSSGQPGDSPLHF.

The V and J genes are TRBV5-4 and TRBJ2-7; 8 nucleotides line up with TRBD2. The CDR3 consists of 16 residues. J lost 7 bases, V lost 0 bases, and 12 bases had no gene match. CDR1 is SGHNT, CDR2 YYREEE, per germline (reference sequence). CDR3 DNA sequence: TGTGCCAGCAGCTTGGAGGGTAGCGGGACCACTAGGGAGCAGTACTTC. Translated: CASSLEGSGTTREQYF.

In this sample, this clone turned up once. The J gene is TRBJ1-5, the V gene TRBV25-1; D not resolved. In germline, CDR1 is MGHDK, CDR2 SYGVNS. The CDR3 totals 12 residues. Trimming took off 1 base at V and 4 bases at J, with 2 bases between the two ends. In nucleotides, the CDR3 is TGTGCCAGCAGTGAATGGAATCAGCCCCAGCATTTT. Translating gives CASSEWNQPQHF. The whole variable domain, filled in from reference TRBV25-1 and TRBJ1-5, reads EADIYQTPRYLVIGTGKKITLECSQTMGHDKMYWYQQDPGMELHLIHYSYGVNSTEKGDLSSESTVSRIRTEHFPLTLESARPSHTSQYLCASSEWNQPQHFGDGTRLSIL.

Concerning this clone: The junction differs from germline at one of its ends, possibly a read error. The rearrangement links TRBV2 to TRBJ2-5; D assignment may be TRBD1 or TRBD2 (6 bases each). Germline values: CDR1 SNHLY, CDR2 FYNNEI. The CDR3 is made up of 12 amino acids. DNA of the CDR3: TGTGCCGGAGGGGGGTCACAAGAGGCCCAGTACTTC. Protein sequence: CAGGGSQEAQYF.

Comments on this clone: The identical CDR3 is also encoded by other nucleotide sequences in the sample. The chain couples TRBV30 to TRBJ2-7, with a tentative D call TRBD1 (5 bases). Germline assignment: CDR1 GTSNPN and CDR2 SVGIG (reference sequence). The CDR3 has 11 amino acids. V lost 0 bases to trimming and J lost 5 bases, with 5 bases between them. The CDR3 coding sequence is TGTGCCTGGAGTGTCAGGGACGAGCAGTACTTC. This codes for CAWSVRDEQYF.

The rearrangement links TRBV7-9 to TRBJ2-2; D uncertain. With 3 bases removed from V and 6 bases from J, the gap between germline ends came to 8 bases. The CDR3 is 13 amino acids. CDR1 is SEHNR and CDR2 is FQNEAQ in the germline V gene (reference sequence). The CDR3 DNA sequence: TGTGCCAGCAGCTTCGTCAGCGCCGGGGAGCTGTTTTTT. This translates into CASSFVSAGELFF. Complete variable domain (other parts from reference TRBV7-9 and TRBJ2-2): DTGVSQNPRHKITKRGQNVTFRCDPISEHNRLYWYRQTLGQGPEFLTYFQNEAQLEKSRLLSDRFSAERPKGSFSTLEIQRTEQGDSAMYLCASSFVSAGELFFGEGSRLTVL.

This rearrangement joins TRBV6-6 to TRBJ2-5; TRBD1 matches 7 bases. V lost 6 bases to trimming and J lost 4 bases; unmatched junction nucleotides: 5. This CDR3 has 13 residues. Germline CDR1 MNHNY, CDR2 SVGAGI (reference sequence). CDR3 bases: TGTGCCAGCAGAGAACAGGGGACAGAGACCCAGTACTTC. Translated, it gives CASREQGTETQYF.

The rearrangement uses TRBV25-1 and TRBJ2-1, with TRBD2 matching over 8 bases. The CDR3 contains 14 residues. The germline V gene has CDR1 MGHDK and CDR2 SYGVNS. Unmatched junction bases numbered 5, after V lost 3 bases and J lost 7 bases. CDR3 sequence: CASSERGTRNEQFF. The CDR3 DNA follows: TGTGCCAGCAGTGAGCGAGGGACTAGAAATGAGCAGTTCTTC.

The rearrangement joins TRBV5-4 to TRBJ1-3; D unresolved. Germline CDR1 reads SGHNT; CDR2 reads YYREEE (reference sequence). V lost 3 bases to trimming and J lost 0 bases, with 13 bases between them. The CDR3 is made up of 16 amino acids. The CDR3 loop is CASSSPQESSGNTIYF. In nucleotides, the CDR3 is TGTGCCAGCAGCTCCCCTCAGGAGTCCTCTGGAAACACCATATATTTT.

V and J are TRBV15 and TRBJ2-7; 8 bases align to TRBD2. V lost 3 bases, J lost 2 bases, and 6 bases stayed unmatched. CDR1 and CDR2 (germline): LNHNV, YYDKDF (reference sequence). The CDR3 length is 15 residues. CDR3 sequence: CATSRTTSGAYEQYF. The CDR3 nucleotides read TGTGCCACCAGCAGGACAACTAGCGGAGCCTACGAGCAGTACTTC.

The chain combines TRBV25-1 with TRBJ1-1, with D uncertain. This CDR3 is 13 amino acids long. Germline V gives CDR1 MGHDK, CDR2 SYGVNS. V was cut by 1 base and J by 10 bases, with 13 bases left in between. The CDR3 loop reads CASSELVLSRAFF. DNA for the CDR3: TGTGCCAGCAGTGAATTGGTGCTTTCTAGAGCTTTCTTT.

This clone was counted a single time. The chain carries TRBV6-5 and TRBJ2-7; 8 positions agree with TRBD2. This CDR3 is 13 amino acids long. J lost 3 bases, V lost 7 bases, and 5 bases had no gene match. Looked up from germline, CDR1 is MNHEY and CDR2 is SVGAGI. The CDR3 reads CASTGSGSYEQYF. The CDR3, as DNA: TGTGCCAGCACGGGGAGCGGGAGCTACGAGCAGTACTTC.

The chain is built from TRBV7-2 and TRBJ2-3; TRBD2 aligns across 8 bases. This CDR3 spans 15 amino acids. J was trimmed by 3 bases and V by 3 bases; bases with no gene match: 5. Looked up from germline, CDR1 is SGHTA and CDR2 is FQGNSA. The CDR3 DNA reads TGTGCCAGCAGCTTCCTAGGACTAGCAACAGATACGCAGTATTTT. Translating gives CASSFLGLATDTQYF.

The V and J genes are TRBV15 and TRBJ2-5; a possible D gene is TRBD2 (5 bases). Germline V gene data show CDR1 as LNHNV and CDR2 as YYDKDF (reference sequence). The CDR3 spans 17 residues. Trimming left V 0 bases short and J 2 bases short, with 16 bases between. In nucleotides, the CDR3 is TGTGCCACCAGCAGAGATGGGCGGAAAGGGAGTCAAGAGACCCAGTACTTC. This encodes CATSRDGRKGSQETQYF.

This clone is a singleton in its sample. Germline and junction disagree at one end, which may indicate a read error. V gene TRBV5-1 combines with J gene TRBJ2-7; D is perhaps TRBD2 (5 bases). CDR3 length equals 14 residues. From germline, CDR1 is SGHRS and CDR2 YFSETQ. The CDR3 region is CASSLRSSSDEQYF. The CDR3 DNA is TGCGCCAGCAGCTTGCGGTCTAGCTCCGACGAGCAGTACTTC.

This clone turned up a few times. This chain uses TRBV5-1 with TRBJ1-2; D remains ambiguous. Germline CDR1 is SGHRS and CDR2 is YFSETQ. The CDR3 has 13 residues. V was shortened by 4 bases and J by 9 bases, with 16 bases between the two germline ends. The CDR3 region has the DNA TGCGCCAGCAGCCCACTTGGACCTGAGCGCTACACCTTC. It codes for CASSPLGPERYTF.

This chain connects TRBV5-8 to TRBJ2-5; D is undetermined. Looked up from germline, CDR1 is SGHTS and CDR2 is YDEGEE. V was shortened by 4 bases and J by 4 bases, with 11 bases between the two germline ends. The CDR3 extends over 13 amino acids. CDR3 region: CASSIGVGETQYF. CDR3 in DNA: TGTGCCAGCAGCATAGGAGTGGGAGAGACCCAGTACTTC.

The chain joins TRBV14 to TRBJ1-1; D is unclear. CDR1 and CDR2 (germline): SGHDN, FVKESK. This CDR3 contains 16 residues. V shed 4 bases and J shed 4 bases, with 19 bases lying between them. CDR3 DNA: TGTGCCAGCAGCCGTTCGTCGGGTCGGAAGGGCACTGAAGCTTTCTTT. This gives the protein CASSRSSGRKGTEAFF.

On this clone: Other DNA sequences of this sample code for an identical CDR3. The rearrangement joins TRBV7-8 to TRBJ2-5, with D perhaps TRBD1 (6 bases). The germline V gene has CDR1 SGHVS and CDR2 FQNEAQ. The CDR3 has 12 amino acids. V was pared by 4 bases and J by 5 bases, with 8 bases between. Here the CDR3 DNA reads TGTGCCAGCAGCTCCCAGGGGGAGACCCAGTACTTC. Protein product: CASSSQGETQYF.

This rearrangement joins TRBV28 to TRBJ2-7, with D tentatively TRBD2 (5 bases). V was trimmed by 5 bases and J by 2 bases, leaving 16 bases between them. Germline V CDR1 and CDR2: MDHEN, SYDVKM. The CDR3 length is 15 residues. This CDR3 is CASSPGFLKTYEQYF. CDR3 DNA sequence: TGTGCCAGCAGTCCGGGGTTTCTAAAAACCTACGAGCAGTACTTC.

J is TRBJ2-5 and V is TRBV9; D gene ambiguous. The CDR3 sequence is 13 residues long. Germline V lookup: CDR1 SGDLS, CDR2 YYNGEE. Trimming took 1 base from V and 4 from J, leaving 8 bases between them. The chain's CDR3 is CASSVHGGETQYF. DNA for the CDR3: TGTGCCAGCAGCGTACATGGCGGAGAGACCCAGTACTTC.

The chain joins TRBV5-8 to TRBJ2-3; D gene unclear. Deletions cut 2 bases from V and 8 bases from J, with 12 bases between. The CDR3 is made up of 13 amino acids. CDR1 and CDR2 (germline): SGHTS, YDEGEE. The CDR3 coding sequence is TGTGCCAGCAGCTTTGTCTACTGGGGTACGCAGTATTTT. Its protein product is CASSFVYWGTQYF.

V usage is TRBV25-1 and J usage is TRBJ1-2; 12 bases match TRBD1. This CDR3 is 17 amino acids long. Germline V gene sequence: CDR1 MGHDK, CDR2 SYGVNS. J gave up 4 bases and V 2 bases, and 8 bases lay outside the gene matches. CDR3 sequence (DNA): TGTGCCAGCAGTGAAGGAGGGACAGGGGGCCAGGTCTATGGCTACACCTTC. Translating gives CASSEGGTGGQVYGYTF.

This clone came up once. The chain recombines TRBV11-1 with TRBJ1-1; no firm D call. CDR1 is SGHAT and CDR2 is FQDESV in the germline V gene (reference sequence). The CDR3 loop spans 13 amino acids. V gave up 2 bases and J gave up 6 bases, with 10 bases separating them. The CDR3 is CASSLSRVAEAFF. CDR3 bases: TGTGCCAGCAGCTTAAGTAGGGTCGCTGAAGCTTTCTTT.